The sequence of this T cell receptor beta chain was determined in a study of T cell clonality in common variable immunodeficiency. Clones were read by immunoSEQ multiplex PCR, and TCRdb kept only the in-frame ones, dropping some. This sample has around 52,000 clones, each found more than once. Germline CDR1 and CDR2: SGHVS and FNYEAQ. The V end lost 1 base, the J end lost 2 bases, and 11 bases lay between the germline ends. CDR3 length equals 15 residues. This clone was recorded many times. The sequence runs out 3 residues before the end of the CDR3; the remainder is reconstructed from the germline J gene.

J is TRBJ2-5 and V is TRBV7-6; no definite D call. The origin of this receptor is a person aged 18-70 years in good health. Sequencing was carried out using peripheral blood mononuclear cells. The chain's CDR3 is CASSLDEVRQETQYF. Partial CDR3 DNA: TGTGCCAGCAGCTTAGACGAGGTACGACAAGAGACC.